These 12 T cell receptor beta chains came from one sample sequenced in a study of PD-L1 blockade in urothelial cancer. Only in-frame clones appear in the TCRdb table, and some are missing; sequencing was by immunoSEQ multiplex PCR. The sample includes about 14,000 clones, 85% to 90% of them seen just once. The source was PBMCs, collected around atezolizumab (anti-PD-L1) treatment. The receptors derive from a man in his 70s with urothelial cancer.

This clone was counted a few times. This rearrangement joins TRBV5-4 to TRBJ1-1, with 9 bases aligning to TRBD1. Germline V CDR1 and CDR2: SGHNT, YYREEE (reference sequence). The V gene end was trimmed by 5 bases and the J gene end by 5 bases; junction bases not matched to a gene: 7. The CDR3 has 14 residues. CDR3 in DNA: TGTGCCAGCAGTACAGGGGGCGCATCTACTGAAGCTTTCTTT. Translating it yields CASSTGGASTEAFF.

The chain joins TRBV6-1 to TRBJ2-7; 9 positions agree with TRBD1. Germline V gene lookup returns CDR1 MNHNS and CDR2 SASEGT. The CDR3 totals 14 residues. V shed 3 bases and J 4 bases; nucleotides not matched to a gene: 4. The CDR3 bases are TGTGCCAGCAGTGAGCTGGGACAGGGTTACGAGCAGTACTTC. Translating it yields CASSELGQGYEQYF.

The V call is TRBV10-3, the J call TRBJ2-3; 14 bases agree with TRBD2. CDR1 is ENHRY and CDR2 is SYGVKD in the germline V gene. The CDR3 consists of 15 residues. The junction had 10 bases not matched to a gene; V was cut back by 10 bases and J by 7 bases. The CDR3 protein is CATGRTSGGQYTQYF. CDR3 coding DNA: TGTGCCACCGGGCGGACTAGCGGGGGGCAATATACGCAGTATTTT.

This chain joins TRBV29-1 and TRBJ2-1, with D tentatively TRBD2 (5 bases). Germline V gene lookup returns CDR1 SQVTM and CDR2 ANQGSEA. This CDR3 has 13 residues. V lost 5 bases to trimming and J lost 3 bases, with 11 bases between them. CDR3 nucleotide sequence: TGCAGCGTTTCACCGGGATTCTACAATGAGCAGTTCTTC. This sequence encodes CSVSPGFYNEQFF.

The chain has TRBV7-9 and TRBJ2-1; 9 nucleotides line up with TRBD1. The V segment lost 8 bases and the J segment 6 bases; nucleotides outside the gene matches: 8. This CDR3 comprises 14 residues. CDR1 is SEHNR, CDR2 FQNEAQ, per germline (reference sequence). The CDR3 bases are TGTGCCAGCGACCGTGAGACAGGGGGCAATGAGCAGTTCTTC. It specifies CASDRETGGNEQFF.

This sequence joins TRBV10-2 and TRBJ1-2; no clear D. The germline V gene encodes CDR1 WSHSY and CDR2 SAAADI. This CDR3 contains 15 residues. V dropped 3 bases and J dropped 6 bases, with 17 bases sitting between them. Written as DNA, the CDR3 is TGCGCCAGCAGTGACAGCACCCTTACGGAGGATGGCTACACCTTC. It specifies CASSDSTLTEDGYTF.

The count of this clone is one. The J gene is TRBJ1-4, the V gene TRBV11-2; 11 bases agree with TRBD1. After removal of 4 bases from V and 7 bases from J, the junction contained 5 bases not matched to a gene. Germline V gene data show CDR1 as SGHAT and CDR2 as FQNNGV. CDR3 length: 15 amino acids. CDR3 amino acids: CASSSPGQGGEKLFF. The CDR3 region has the DNA TGTGCCAGCAGCTCCCCGGGACAGGGGGGTGAAAAACTGTTTTTT.

The chain joins TRBV7-9 to TRBJ1-2; 12 nucleotides agree with TRBD1. This CDR3 contains 16 residues. The ends lost 5 bases at V and 5 bases at J; junction bases unmatched: 9. Germline-derived CDR1 and CDR2 are SEHNR and FQNEAQ (reference sequence). The CDR3 DNA reads TGTGCCAGCAGCAACCCCGGGACAGGGGGCAATTATGGCTACACCTTC. It specifies CASSNPGTGGNYGYTF.

The chain combines TRBV30 with TRBJ2-5, with TRBD1 matching 7 bases. The CDR3 loop spans 14 amino acids. Looked up from germline, CDR1 is GTSNPN and CDR2 is SVGIG (reference sequence). J gave up 1 base and V 5 bases, and 7 bases lay outside the gene matches. In DNA form, the CDR3 reads TGTGCCTGGGCTACAGGGGTGGTCCAAGAGACCCAGTACTTC. It is translated as CAWATGVVQETQYF.

The sample holds one count of this clone. J is TRBJ2-1 and V is TRBV9; 10 bases map to TRBD2. The ends lost 1 base at V and 7 bases at J; junction bases unmatched: 5. CDR1 and CDR2 from the germline V gene are SGDLS and YYNGEE. The CDR3 sequence is 15 residues long. The CDR3 DNA reads TGTGCCAGCAGCGTAAGTCTAGCGGGGGCAAATGAGCAGTTCTTC. This translates into CASSVSLAGANEQFF.

CDR3 nucleotide sequence: TGTGCCAGCACCCATATACTTCCTGGAAACACCATATATTTT. Protein sequence: CASTHILPGNTIYF. The V gene is TRBV6-1, the J gene TRBJ1-3; D is unclear. The ends were cut back, 7 bases at V and 2 bases at J, with 12 bases in the middle. The length of the CDR3 is 14 residues. The germline V gene has CDR1 MNHNS and CDR2 SASEGT.

The V and J genes are TRBV5-1 and TRBJ1-6, with D maybe TRBD1 (5 bases). Germline V CDR1 and CDR2: SGHRS, YFSETQ. V lost 0 bases and J lost 4, with 8 bases in between. The CDR3 covers 15 residues. CDR3 in DNA: TGCGCCAGCAGCTTGGGGCCAGGGTATAATTCACCCCTCCACTTT. This encodes CASSLGPGYNSPLHF.